This passage covers 9 T cell receptor beta chains from one sample sequenced in a study of PD-1 blockade in classical Hodgkin lymphoma. Every patient had relapsed following autologous stem cell transplantation, and cohorts differed in brentuximab vedotin exposure. Generated by immunoSEQ multiplex PCR, the TCRdb table keeps only in-frame clones and is missing some. The sample includes roughly 96,000 clones, 75% to 90% of them seen just once. The specimen comprised peripheral blood mononuclear cells (PBMCs), sampled before the second cycle of nivolumab. The receptors shown here come from a human donor with classical Hodgkin lymphoma.

The rearrangement links TRBV30 to TRBJ1-5, with 9 bases aligning to TRBD1. After removal of 1 base from V and 4 bases from J, the junction contained 5 bases not matched to a gene. CDR3 length: 15 amino acids. Germline assignment: CDR1 GTSNPN and CDR2 SVGIG (reference sequence). The CDR3 nucleotides are TGTGCCTGGAGTGCCGGGACAGGGCCTAATCAGCCCCAGCATTTT. It yields the protein CAWSAGTGPNQPQHF. The variable domain in full, with the rest retrieved from reference TRBV30 and TRBJ1-5, is SQTIHQWPATLVQPVGSPLSLECTVEGTSNPNLYWYRQAAGRGLQLLFYSVGIGQISSEVPQNLSASRPQDRQFILSSKKLLLSDSGFYLCAWSAGTGPNQPQHFGDGTRLSIL.

This clone has only one observation. This chain links TRBV14 with TRBJ2-7, with D unresolved. V lost 0 bases to trimming and J lost 4 bases, with 7 bases between them. From germline, CDR1 is SGHDN and CDR2 FVKESK. The CDR3 loop spans 13 amino acids. CDR3 protein: CASSQEGEYEQYF. CDR3 sequence (DNA): TGTGCCAGCAGCCAAGAAGGAGAGTACGAGCAGTACTTC.

A single count supports this clone. The chain is built from TRBV9 and TRBJ2-7; no clear D. The CDR3 is 15 amino acids. The V gene's germline CDR1 is SGDLS and CDR2 YYNGEE. V was clipped by 0 bases and J by 0 bases, with 10 bases between them. As DNA, the CDR3 is TGTGCCAGCAGCGTAGGACTGTCGAGCTCCTACGAGCAGTACTTC. Protein sequence: CASSVGLSSSYEQYF.

The CDR3 is CASSLDRNEKLFF. CDR3 nucleotide sequence: TGTGCCAGCAGTCTGGACCGGAATGAAAAACTGTTTTTT. This sequence joins TRBV7-6 and TRBJ1-4; D ambiguous. The CDR3 has 13 residues. Germline loops: CDR1 SGHVS, CDR2 FNYEAQ. Trimming took 6 bases from V and 5 from J, leaving 10 bases between them.

This chain links TRBV6-6 with TRBJ2-7; maybe TRBD2 (6 bases). The CDR3 extends over 15 amino acids. The germline V gene encodes CDR1 MNHNY and CDR2 SVGAGI (reference sequence). V lost 7 bases, J lost 1 base, and 17 bases lay in between. CDR3 in DNA: TGTGCCAGCAACTCGGAGGGAGCTAAGTCCTACGAGCAGTACTTC. This sequence encodes CASNSEGAKSYEQYF.

The chain recombines TRBV6-1 with TRBJ2-7; 8 nucleotides align to TRBD1. CDR1 is MNHNS and CDR2 is SASEGT in the germline V gene. J was trimmed by 2 bases and V by 8 bases; bases with no gene match: 8. The CDR3 length is 14 residues. As DNA, the CDR3 is TGTGCCAGCCGCCAGGGGGCTGCCGCCTACGAGCAGTACTTC. This codes for CASRQGAAAYEQYF.

This clone appeared once. This rearrangement joins TRBV6-1 to TRBJ2-2; D possibly corresponds to TRBD2 (5 bases). Between the trimmed V and J ends, which lost 6 bases and 6 bases, there was a span of 17 bases. From germline, CDR1 is MNHNS and CDR2 SASEGT. CDR3 length equals 15 residues. The CDR3 region is CASRTGSERAGELFF. CDR3 DNA sequence: TGTGCCAGCAGGACGGGGTCCGAAAGGGCCGGGGAGCTGTTTTTT.

This chain links TRBV11-2 with TRBJ2-1, with no clear D. The CDR3 loop spans 13 amino acids. CDR1 and CDR2 from the germline V gene are SGHAT and FQNNGV. The V and J ends lost 0 bases and 7 bases respectively, with 7 bases between them. CDR3 protein: CASSLDPGNEQFF. For the CDR3, the DNA is TGTGCCAGCAGCTTAGATCCCGGAAATGAGCAGTTCTTC. Filled out from reference TRBV11-2 and TRBJ2-1, the complete variable domain reads EAGVAQSPRYKIIEKRQSVAFWCNPISGHATLYWYQQILGQGPKLLIQFQNNGVVDDSQLPKDRFSAERLKGVDSTLKIQPAKLEDSAVYLCASSLDPGNEQFFGPGTRLTVL.

The gene calls are TRBV10-3 and TRBJ1-1; D not certain. Germline CDR1 ENHRY, CDR2 SYGVKD. V was shortened by 0 bases and J by 5 bases, with 10 bases between the two germline ends. There are 14 residues in the CDR3. The CDR3 region is CAISESDVVTEAFF. The CDR3 DNA reads as TGTGCCATCAGTGAGTCGGACGTGGTGACTGAAGCTTTCTTT.